This T cell receptor (beta chain) is drawn from a study of T cells in Graves' hyperthyroidism and ophthalmopathy. Study-wide context: Initial diagnosis, before any treatment, was when peripheral blood was collected. Broader study findings: Researchers found most expanded thyroid clonotypes above 0.001 in blood as well. Ophthalmopathy was separated from stable hyperthyroidism by a 13 V-J model.

Points on this clonotype: What it binds is not known.

This CDR3 contains 17 residues. The V gene end was trimmed by 2 bases and the J gene end by 10 bases; junction bases not matched to a gene: 10. Germline V gene sequence: CDR1 KGHSH, CDR2 LQKENI. Authors of the study amplified TCR beta CDR3 regions from RNA transcripts. Carried out on the TCR CDR3, a first-round RT-PCR used the HTBI primer set. TCRdb reprocessed the multiplex PCR reads via MiXCR and lists one record per CDR3 protein. The sample holds about 210,000 distinct CDR3 sequences, 15% to 20% seen once. Aged 18 to 65, the patients had hyperthyroidism that was newly diagnosed and had lasted under 2 months.

The clonotype originates from a man aged 45-60 years with Graves' hyperthyroidism. The chain uses TRBV18 and TRBJ2-2; 13 bases map to TRBD2. Sequenced input: blood. In DNA, the CDR3 is TGTGCCAGCTCACCAGATCCGGGACTAGCGGGATCGGAGGAGCTGTTTTTT. Translation gives CASSPDPGLAGSEELFF.